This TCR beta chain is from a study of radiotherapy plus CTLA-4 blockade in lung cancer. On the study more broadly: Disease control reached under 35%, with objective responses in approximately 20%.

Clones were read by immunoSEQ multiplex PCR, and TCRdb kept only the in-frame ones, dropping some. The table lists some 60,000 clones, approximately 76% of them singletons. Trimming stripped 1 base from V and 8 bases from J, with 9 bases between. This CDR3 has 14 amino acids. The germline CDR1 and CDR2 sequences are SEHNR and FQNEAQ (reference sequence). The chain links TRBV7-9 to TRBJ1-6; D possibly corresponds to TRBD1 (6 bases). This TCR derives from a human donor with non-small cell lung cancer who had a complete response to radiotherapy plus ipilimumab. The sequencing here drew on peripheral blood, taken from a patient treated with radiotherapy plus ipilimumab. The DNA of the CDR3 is TGTGCCAGCAGCTTAGTGGGGGCGGATTCACCCCTCCACTTT. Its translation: CASSLVGADSPLHF.